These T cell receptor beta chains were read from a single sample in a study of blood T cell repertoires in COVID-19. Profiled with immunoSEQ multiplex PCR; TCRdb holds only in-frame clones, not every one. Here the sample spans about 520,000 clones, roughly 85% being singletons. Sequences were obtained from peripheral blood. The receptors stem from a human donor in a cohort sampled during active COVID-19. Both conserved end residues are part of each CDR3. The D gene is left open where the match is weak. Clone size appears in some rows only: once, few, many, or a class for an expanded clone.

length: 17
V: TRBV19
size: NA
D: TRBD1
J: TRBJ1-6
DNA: TGTGCCAGTAGTATTGGACAGGGAAGCTCCTATAATTCACCCCTCCACTTT
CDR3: CASSIGQGSSYNSPLHF

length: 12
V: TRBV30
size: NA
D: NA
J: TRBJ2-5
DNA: TGTGCCTGGAGTGTGTCTCAAGAGACCCAGTACTTC
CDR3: CAWSVSQETQYF

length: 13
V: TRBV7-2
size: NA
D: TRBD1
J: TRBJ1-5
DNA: TGTGCCAGCAGCTTGACAGGGGACCAGCCCCAGCATTTT
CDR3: CASSLTGDQPQHF

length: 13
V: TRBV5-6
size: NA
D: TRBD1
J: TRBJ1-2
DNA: TGTGCCAGCAGCTTGACAGGGGAGGATGGCTACACCTTC
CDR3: CASSLTGEDGYTF

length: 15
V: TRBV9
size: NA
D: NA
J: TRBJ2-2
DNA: TGTGCCAGCAGCGCCCGACAGGATCGCACCGGGGAGCTGTTTTTT
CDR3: CASSARQDRTGELFF

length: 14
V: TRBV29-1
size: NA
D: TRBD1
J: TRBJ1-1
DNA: TGCAGCGTTGAAGCAGGACAGGGACTTACTGAAGCTTTCTTT
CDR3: CSVEAGQGLTEAFF

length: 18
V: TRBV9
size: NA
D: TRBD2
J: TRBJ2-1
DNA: TGTGCCAGCAGCGAAAGACTAGCGGGAGGGAGCTCCTACAATGAGCAGTTCTTC
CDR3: CASSERLAGGSSYNEQFF

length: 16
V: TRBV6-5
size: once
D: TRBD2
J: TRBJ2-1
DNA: TGTGCCAGCAGTTCCCGACTAGCGGGAACCTACAATGAGCAGTTCTTC
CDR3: CASSSRLAGTYNEQFF

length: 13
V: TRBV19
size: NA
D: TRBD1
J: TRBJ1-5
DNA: TGTGCCAGTACCGACAGGGTTGGTCAGCCCCAGCATTTT
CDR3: CASTDRVGQPQHF

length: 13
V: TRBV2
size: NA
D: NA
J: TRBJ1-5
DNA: TGTGCCAGCATCGGGACATTTGGCCAGCCCCAGCATTTT
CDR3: CASIGTFGQPQHF

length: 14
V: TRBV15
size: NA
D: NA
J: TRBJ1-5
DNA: TGTGCCACCAGCAGAGCAGGGAGGGATCAGCCCCAGCATTTT
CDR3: CATSRAGRDQPQHF

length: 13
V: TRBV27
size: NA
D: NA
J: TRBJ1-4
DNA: TGTGCCAGCAGTTTCGGGGGGGATGAAAAACTGTTTTTT
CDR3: CASSFGGDEKLFF

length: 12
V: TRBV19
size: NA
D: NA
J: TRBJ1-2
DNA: TGTGCCAGTCTGACAGGAGTAAATGGCTACACCTTC
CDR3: CASLTGVNGYTF

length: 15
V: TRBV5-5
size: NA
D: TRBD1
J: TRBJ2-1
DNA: TGTGCCAGCAGCCTGGACAGGGTTTCCTACAATGAGCAGTTCTTC
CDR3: CASSLDRVSYNEQFF

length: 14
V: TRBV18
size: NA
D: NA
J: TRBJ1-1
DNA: TGTGCCAGCTCACCCGACAGGACGAACACTGAAGCTTTCTTT
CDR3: CASSPDRTNTEAFF

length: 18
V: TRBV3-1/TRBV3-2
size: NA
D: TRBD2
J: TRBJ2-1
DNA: TGTGCCAGCAGCCTCCTCTTTTCCGGGACTACTTCCTACAATGAGCAGTTCTTC
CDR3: CASSLLFSGTTSYNEQFF

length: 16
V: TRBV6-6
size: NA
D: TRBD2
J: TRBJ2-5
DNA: TGTGCCAGCAGTTGGGGGACTAGCCCTCCCCAAGAGACCCAGTACTTC
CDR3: CASSWGTSPPQETQYF

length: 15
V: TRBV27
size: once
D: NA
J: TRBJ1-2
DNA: TGTGCCAGCAGTCCACAACAGGCCCTGAGCTATGGCTACACCTTC
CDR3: CASSPQQALSYGYTF

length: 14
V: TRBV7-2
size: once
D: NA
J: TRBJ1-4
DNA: TGTGCCAGCAGCTGGGGGGGTGGGAATGAAAAACTGTTTTTT
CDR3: CASSWGGGNEKLFF

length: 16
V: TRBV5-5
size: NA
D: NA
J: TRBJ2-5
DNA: TGTGCCAGCAGCTCACCCTACAGGAGCCCTCAAGAGACCCAGTACTTC
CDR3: CASSSPYRSPQETQYF

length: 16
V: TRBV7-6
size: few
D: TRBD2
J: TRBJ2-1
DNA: TGTGCCAGCAGCCGGAAGACTAGCGGGACCTACAATGAGCAGTTCTTC
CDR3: CASSRKTSGTYNEQFF

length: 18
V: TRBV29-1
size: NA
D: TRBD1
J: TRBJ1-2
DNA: TGCAGCGTTTCTTACCACCCGGGACAGGGGGCATACGGCTATGGCTACACCTTC
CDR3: CSVSYHPGQGAYGYGYTF

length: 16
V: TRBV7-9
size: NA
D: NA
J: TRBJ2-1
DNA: TGTGCCAGCAGCTATAAAGGGGCAGGGCATTTCGGTGAGCAGTTCTTC
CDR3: CASSYKGAGHFGEQFF

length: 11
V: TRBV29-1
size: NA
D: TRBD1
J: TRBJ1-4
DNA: TGCAGCGTTGACGTACAGGGGACTCTGTTTTTT
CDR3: CSVDVQGTLFF

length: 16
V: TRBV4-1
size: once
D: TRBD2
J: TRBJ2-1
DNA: TGCGCCAGCAGCTCATATAGCGGGAAGGAATTTAGTGAGCAGTTCTTC
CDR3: CASSSYSGKEFSEQFF

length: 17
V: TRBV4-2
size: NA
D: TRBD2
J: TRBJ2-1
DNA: TGTGCCAGCAGCCAAGAACCAGCGGGAGTCCCCTACAATGAGCAGTTCTTC
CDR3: CASSQEPAGVPYNEQFF

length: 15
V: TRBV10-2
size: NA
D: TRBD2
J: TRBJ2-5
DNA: TGCGCCAGCAGGCCGGGACTAGCGGGAGAAGAGACCCAGTACTTC
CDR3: CASRPGLAGEETQYF

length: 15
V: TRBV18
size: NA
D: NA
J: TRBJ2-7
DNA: TGTGCCAGCTCACCGCGGGACTTAGCTCTTTACGAGCAGTACTTC
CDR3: CASSPRDLALYEQYF